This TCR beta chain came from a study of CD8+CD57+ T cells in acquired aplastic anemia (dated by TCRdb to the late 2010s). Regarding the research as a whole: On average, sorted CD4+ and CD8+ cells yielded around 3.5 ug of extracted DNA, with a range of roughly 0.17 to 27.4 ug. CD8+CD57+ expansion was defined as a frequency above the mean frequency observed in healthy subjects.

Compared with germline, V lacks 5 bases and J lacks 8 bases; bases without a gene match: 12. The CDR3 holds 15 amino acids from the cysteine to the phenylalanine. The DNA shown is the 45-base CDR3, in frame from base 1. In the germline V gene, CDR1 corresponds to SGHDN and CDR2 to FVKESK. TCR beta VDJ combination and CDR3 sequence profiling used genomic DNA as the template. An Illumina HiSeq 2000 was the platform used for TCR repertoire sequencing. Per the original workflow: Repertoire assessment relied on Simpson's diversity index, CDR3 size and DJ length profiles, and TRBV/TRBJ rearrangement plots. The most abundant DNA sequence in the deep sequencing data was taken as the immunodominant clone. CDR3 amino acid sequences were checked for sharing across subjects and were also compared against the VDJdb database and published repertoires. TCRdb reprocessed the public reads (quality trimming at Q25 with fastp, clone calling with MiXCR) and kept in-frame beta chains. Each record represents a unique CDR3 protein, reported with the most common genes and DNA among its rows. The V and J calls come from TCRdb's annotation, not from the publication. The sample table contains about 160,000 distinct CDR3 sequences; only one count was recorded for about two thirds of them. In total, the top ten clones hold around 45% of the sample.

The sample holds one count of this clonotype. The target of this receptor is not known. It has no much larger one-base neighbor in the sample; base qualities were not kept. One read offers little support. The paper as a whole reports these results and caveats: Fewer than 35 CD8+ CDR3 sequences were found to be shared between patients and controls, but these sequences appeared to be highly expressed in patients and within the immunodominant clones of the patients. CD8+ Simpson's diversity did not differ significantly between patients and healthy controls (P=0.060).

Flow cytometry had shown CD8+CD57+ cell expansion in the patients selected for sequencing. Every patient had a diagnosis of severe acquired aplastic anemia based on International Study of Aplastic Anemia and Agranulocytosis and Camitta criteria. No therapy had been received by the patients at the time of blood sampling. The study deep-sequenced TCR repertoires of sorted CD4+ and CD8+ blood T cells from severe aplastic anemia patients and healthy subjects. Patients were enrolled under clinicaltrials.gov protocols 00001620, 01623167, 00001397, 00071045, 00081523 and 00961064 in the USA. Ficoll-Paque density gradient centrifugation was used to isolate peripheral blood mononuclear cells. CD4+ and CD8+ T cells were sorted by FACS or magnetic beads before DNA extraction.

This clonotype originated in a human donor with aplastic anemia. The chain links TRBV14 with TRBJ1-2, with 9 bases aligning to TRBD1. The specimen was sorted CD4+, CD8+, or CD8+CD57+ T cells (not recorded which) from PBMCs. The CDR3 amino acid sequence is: CASSLEGPGQGGYTF. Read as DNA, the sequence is TGTGCCAGCAGCTTAGAGGGCCCGGGACAGGGAGGCTACACCTTC.